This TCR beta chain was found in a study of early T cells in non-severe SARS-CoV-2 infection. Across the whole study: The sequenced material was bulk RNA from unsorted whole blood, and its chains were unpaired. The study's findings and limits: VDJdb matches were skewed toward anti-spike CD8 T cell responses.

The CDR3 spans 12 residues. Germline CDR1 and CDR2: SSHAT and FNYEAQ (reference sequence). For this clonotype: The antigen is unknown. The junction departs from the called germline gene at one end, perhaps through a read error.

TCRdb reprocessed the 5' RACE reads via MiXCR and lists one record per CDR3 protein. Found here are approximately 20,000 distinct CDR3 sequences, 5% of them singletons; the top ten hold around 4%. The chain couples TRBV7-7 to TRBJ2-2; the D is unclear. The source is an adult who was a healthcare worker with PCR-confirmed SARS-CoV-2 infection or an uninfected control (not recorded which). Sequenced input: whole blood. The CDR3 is CASSHNTGELFF. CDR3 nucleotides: TGTGCTAGCAGCCACAACACCGGGGAGCTGTTTTTT.